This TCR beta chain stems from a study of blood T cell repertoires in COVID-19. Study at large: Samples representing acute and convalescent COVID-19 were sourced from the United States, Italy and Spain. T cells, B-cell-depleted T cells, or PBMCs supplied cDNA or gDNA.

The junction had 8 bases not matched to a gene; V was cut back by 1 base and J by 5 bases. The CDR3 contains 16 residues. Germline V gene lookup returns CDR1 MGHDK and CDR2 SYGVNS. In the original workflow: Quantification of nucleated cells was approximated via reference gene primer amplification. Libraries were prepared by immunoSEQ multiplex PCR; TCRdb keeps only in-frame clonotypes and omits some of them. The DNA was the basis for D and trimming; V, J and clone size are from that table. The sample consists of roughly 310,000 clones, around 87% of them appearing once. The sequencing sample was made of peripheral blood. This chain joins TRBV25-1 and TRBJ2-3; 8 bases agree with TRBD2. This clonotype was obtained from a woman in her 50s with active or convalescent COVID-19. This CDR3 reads CASSEFGREGIDTQYF. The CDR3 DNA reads TGTGCCAGCAGTGAATTTGGTCGGGAGGGCATAGATACGCAGTATTTT.